The 15 T cell receptor beta chains below come from one sample, sequenced in a study of cytomegalovirus exposure and HLA in healthy donors. The PCR used 60 Vbeta and 13 Jbeta primers. Sequencing used immunoSEQ multiplex PCR; TCRdb keeps in-frame clones, though not all of them. The sample contains about 110,000 clones, approximately 79% of which appear only once. The source material was PBMCs. All receptors derive from a woman aged 40 to 49 in good health and CMV-seropositive.

This chain uses TRBV23-1 with TRBJ2-1, with TRBD1 matching 9 bases. TRBV23-1 is reported as an ORF; its role is uncertain. The CDR3 contains 17 residues. The V segment lost 2 bases and the J segment 5 bases; nucleotides outside the gene matches: 10. In DNA form, the CDR3 reads TGCGCCAGCAGTCAACATCCCGGGACAGGGATCCACAATGAGCAGTTCTTC. Its translation: CASSQHPGTGIHNEQFF.

The rearrangement joins TRBV7-8 to TRBJ1-2; D is possibly TRBD1 (6 bases). This CDR3 has 15 residues. Germline CDR1 is SGHVS and CDR2 is FQNEAQ. The V end lost 3 bases, the J end lost 6 bases, and 17 bases lay between the germline ends. CDR3 loop: CASSLRLQGIDGYTF. The CDR3 DNA sequence: TGTGCCAGCAGCTTGCGACTACAGGGCATTGATGGCTACACCTTC.

The V gene is TRBV27, the J gene TRBJ1-6; 7 nucleotides match TRBD1. The length of the CDR3 is 12 residues. V shed 5 bases and J 14 bases; nucleotides not matched to a gene: 6. Per germline, CDR1 MNHEY and CDR2 SMNVEV (reference sequence). CDR3 region: CASSALRGSLHF. The CDR3 coding sequence is TGTGCCAGCAGTGCACTCAGGGGGTCCCTCCACTTT.

The V gene is TRBV4-3, the J gene TRBJ2-4; possibly TRBD2 for D (6 bases). Trimming cost V 0 bases and J 7 bases, with 16 bases left between them. This CDR3 comprises 16 residues. Germline V gene sequence: CDR1 LGHNA, CDR2 YSLEER. The CDR3 spells CASSQEAGAGLNIQYF. In nucleotides, the CDR3 is TGCGCCAGCAGCCAAGAAGCAGGAGCGGGTTTGAACATTCAGTACTTC.

This rearrangement joins TRBV7-2 to TRBJ1-1; D possibly corresponds to TRBD1 (6 bases). The CDR3 totals 15 residues. The V gene lost 5 bases and the J gene lost 0 bases, with 13 bases spanning the gap. CDR1 SGHTA and CDR2 FQGNSA come from the germline V gene. The CDR3 DNA is TGTGCCAGCAGCCTATCACAGGGCATGAACACTGAAGCTTTCTTT. Residues: CASSLSQGMNTEAFF.

The CDR3 loop is CASSLLAGVGETQYF. The CDR3 DNA reads as TGTGCCAGCAGCTTACTAGCGGGGGTTGGAGAGACCCAGTACTTC. V is TRBV6-1 and J is TRBJ2-5; 11 bases agree with TRBD2. V shed 6 bases and J 4 bases; nucleotides not matched to a gene: 7. The CDR3 contains 15 residues. Germline-derived CDR1 and CDR2 are MNHNS and SASEGT.

This clone was seen a few times. This chain joins TRBV18 and TRBJ2-7; TRBD1 agrees at 7 bases. V lost 6 bases, J lost 2 bases, and 4 bases stayed unmatched. This CDR3 is 13 amino acids long. CDR1 and CDR2 from the germline V gene are KGHSH and LQKENI. CDR3 sequence (DNA): TGTGCCAGCTCCGACAGGGTAGCCTACGAGCAGTACTTC. This encodes CASSDRVAYEQYF.

This sequence joins TRBV13 and TRBJ2-1; a possible D gene is TRBD1 (5 bases). V dropped 1 base and J dropped 7 bases, with 11 bases sitting between them. Germline V gene data show CDR1 as PRHDT and CDR2 as FYEKMQ (reference sequence). The CDR3 is 14 residues long. The CDR3 nucleotides read TGTGCCAGCAGCTTAGCGAGACAGCTGAATGAGCAGTTCTTC. Residues: CASSLARQLNEQFF.

This clone has a single count. The chain carries TRBV4-1 and TRBJ2-7; the D gene is possibly TRBD1 (6 bases). CDR3 length: 14 residues. V was pared by 1 base and J by 1 base, with 8 bases between. CDR1 and CDR2 from the germline V gene are MGHRA and YSYEKL. The CDR3 region has the DNA TGCGCCAGCAGCCAAGGGACAGCTTCCTACGAGCAGTACTTC. This sequence encodes CASSQGTASYEQYF.

The chain has TRBV30 and TRBJ1-3, with no clear D. The germline V gene encodes CDR1 GTSNPN and CDR2 SVGIG (reference sequence). V lost 3 bases, J lost 8 bases, and 11 bases lay in between. The CDR3 sequence is 12 residues long. As DNA, the CDR3 is TGTGCCTGGAGGACCCCGGGATACACCATATATTTT. Encoded protein: CAWRTPGYTIYF. The variable domain in full, with the rest retrieved from reference TRBV30 and TRBJ1-3, is SQTIHQWPATLVQPVGSPLSLECTVEGTSNPNLYWYRQAAGRGLQLLFYSVGIGQISSEVPQNLSASRPQDRQFILSSKKLLLSDSGFYLCAWRTPGYTIYFGEGSWLTVV.

This clone was observed a few times. This chain uses TRBV18 with TRBJ1-6; 7 nucleotides align to TRBD1. Per the germline V gene, CDR1 is KGHSH and CDR2 is LQKENI. V shed 6 bases, J shed 5 bases, and the junction held 4 bases outside the gene matches. The CDR3 is made up of 14 amino acids. The CDR3 DNA reads TGTGCCAGCTCGGCCGGGACAGATAATTCACCCCTCCACTTT. Its translation: CASSAGTDNSPLHF.

The rearrangement links TRBV4-1 to TRBJ2-6; unclear D gene. This CDR3 has 15 amino acids. CDR1 and CDR2 from the germline V gene are MGHRA and YSYEKL. V lost 2 bases to trimming and J lost 0 bases, with 5 bases between them. In nucleotides, the CDR3 is TGCGCCAGCAGCCAACTTTACTCTGGGGCCAACGTCCTGACTTTC. Its protein is CASSQLYSGANVLTF.

The chain employs TRBV5-6 and TRBJ1-4; 7 bases are a match to TRBD1. The CDR3 contains 18 residues. The V gene end was trimmed by 1 base and the J gene end by 5 bases; junction bases not matched to a gene: 14. Germline V CDR1 and CDR2: SGHDT, YYEEEE. CDR3 region: CASSLLDRRFGPNEKLFF. The CDR3 DNA follows: TGTGCCAGCAGCTTGTTGGACAGGAGGTTTGGACCCAATGAAAAACTGTTTTTT.

The chain links TRBV30 to TRBJ1-4, with D maybe TRBD1 (5 bases). V was shortened by 5 bases and J by 2 bases, with 18 bases between the two germline ends. The CDR3 contains 16 residues. Germline V CDR1 and CDR2: GTSNPN, SVGIG (reference sequence). The CDR3 reads CAWGRGGTATNEKLFF. CDR3 in DNA: TGTGCCTGGGGACGGGGGGGGACGGCGACTAATGAAAAACTGTTTTTT. Using reference TRBV30 and TRBJ1-4 for the parts outside the CDR3, the full variable domain is SQTIHQWPATLVQPVGSPLSLECTVEGTSNPNLYWYRQAAGRGLQLLFYSVGIGQISSEVPQNLSASRPQDRQFILSSKKLLLSDSGFYLCAWGRGGTATNEKLFFGSGTQLSVL.

V is TRBV4-1 and J is TRBJ1-2, with D uncertain. Germline V gives CDR1 MGHRA, CDR2 YSYEKL. Trimming took off 2 bases at V and 8 bases at J, with 15 bases between the two ends. The CDR3 totals 14 residues. This CDR3 is CASSQNGRVEGYTF. The CDR3 DNA sequence: TGCGCCAGCAGCCAAAACGGGAGGGTGGAGGGCTACACCTTC.